These 21 T cell receptor beta chains were all obtained from the same sample, sequenced in a study of cytomegalovirus exposure and HLA in healthy donors. Primers for the PCR totalled 60 Vbeta and 13 Jbeta. Libraries were prepared by immunoSEQ multiplex PCR; TCRdb keeps only in-frame clonotypes and omits some of them. The sample carries roughly 100,000 clones, approximately 83% recorded once. The material sequenced was PBMCs. These receptors all stem from a man aged 18-30 years in good health and CMV-seronegative.

V and J are TRBV5-4 and TRBJ2-5, with 9 bases that match TRBD2. CDR1 is SGHNT and CDR2 is YYREEE in the germline V gene (reference sequence). This CDR3 region has 14 residues. V dropped 4 bases and J dropped 11; count of bases not matched to a gene: 12. This CDR3 reads CASSRDRAGGEQYF. CDR3 DNA sequence: TGTGCCAGCAGCCGTGACCGTGCGGGAGGGGAACAGTACTTC.

The rearrangement uses TRBV15 and TRBJ1-5; no definite D call. With 4 bases removed from V and 8 bases from J, the gap between germline ends came to 15 bases. This CDR3 is 14 amino acids long. The germline CDR1 and CDR2 sequences are LNHNV and YYDKDF (reference sequence). CDR3 in amino acids: CATSNRGSPEPQHF. CDR3 nucleotide sequence: TGTGCCACCAGCAACCGGGGATCTCCTGAGCCCCAGCATTTT.

The genes are TRBV10-3 and TRBJ2-1; 13 nucleotides line up with TRBD2. Trimming took 11 bases from V and 4 from J; bases not matched to a gene: 8. CDR1 ENHRY and CDR2 SYGVKD come from the germline V gene. The CDR3 consists of 15 residues. CDR3 in DNA: TGTGCCTCGACCGAGGGACTAGCGGGGTACAATGAGCAGTTCTTC. This encodes CASTEGLAGYNEQFF.

This clone has more than one count but fewer than ten. CDR3 DNA sequence: TGCAGCGTTGAATATCCCAGCGGGAGCACAGATACGCAGTATTTT. Translation: CSVEYPSGSTDTQYF. The rearrangement uses TRBV29-1 and TRBJ2-3, with D possibly being TRBD2 (6 bases). V was clipped by 2 bases and J by 0 bases, with 12 bases between them. Germline assignment: CDR1 SQVTM and CDR2 ANQGSEA. The length of the CDR3 is 15 residues.

The genes are TRBV18 and TRBJ2-5, with 9 nucleotides matching TRBD1. Per germline, CDR1 KGHSH and CDR2 LQKENI. The length of the CDR3 is 15 residues. V lost 0 bases to trimming and J lost 4 bases; unmatched junction nucleotides: 3. In DNA form, the CDR3 reads TGTGCCAGCTCACCACCGGACAGGGGAGGAGAGACCCAGTACTTC. Amino acid sequence: CASSPPDRGGETQYF. The full variable domain, rest sourced from reference TRBV18 and TRBJ2-5, is NAGVMQNPRHLVRRRGQEARLRCSPMKGHSHVYWYRQLPEEGLKFMVYLQKENIIDESGMPKERFSAEFPKEGPSILRIQQVVRGDSAAYFCASSPPDRGGETQYFGPGTRLLVL.

V is TRBV7-2 and J is TRBJ2-7, with 9 bases matching TRBD2. Germline V gene data show CDR1 as SGHTA and CDR2 as FQGNSA. V lost 5 bases and J lost 0; bases outside the gene matches: 8. The CDR3 spans 16 residues. In DNA form, the CDR3 reads TGTGCCAGCAGCCAACCTATAGCGGGAGTCTCCTACGAGCAGTACTTC. It encodes CASSQPIAGVSYEQYF.

CDR3 nucleotides: TGTGCCAGCAGCTTAGTGGGCGGACTAAAAGAGACCCAGTACTTC. Encoded protein: CASSLVGGLKETQYF. This chain links TRBV7-2 with TRBJ2-5, with a tentative D call TRBD2 (6 bases). Germline V CDR1 and CDR2: SGHTA, FQGNSA. V was shortened by 1 base and J by 3 bases, with 12 bases between the two germline ends. The CDR3 length is 15 residues.

The gene calls are TRBV19 and TRBJ2-5; TRBD1 matches at 10 bases. CDR1 and CDR2 (germline): LNHDA, SQIVND (reference sequence). V was pared by 5 bases and J by 5 bases, with 14 bases of the junction left unmatched. The CDR3 has 17 amino acids. In DNA form, the CDR3 reads TGTGCCAGTAGTTTAGGGACAGGGGTGTTGAGTGTGGAGACCCAGTACTTC. It is translated as CASSLGTGVLSVETQYF.

This clone was seen a few times. An end of the junction does not agree with germline; a read error may underlie this. This chain joins TRBV7-9 and TRBJ1-2; a weak D match, TRBD1 (5 bases). The germline V gene encodes CDR1 SEHNR and CDR2 FQNEAQ (reference sequence). The CDR3 consists of 12 residues. CDR3 residues: CSSSTGFYGYTF. In DNA, the CDR3 is TGTTCCAGCAGTACAGGCTTCTATGGCTACACCTTC. Combining the CDR3 with reference TRBV7-9 and TRBJ1-2 gives the whole variable domain DTGVSQNPRHKITKRGQNVTFRCDPISEHNRLYWYRQTLGQGPEFLTYFQNEAQLEKSRLLSDRFSAERPKGSFSTLEIQRTEQGDSAMYLCSSSTGFYGYTFGSGTRLTVV.

The genes are TRBV10-3 and TRBJ2-1; 7 positions agree with TRBD2. The CDR3 contains 12 residues. V was pared by 8 bases and J by 8 bases, with 6 bases of the junction left unmatched. In germline, CDR1 is ENHRY, CDR2 SYGVKD. The CDR3 bases are TGTGCCATCGCCCAGCGGGACTATGAGCAGTTCTTC. Protein: CAIAQRDYEQFF.

The chain links TRBV4-1 to TRBJ1-2; weak D call: TRBD1 (5 bases). The CDR3 is 14 amino acids. CDR1 is MGHRA and CDR2 is YSYEKL in the germline V gene. The germline V and J ends were trimmed by 4 bases and 0 bases, with 9 bases remaining between them. CDR3: CASSLWTSNYGYTF. The CDR3 region has the DNA TGCGCCAGCAGCCTCTGGACATCTAACTATGGCTACACCTTC.

The chain couples TRBV6-5 to TRBJ2-1; 10 bases map to TRBD2. CDR3 size: 14 residues. Germline CDR1 MNHEY, CDR2 SVGAGI. Trimming at V came to 6 bases and at J to 9 bases, leaving 8 bases not matched to a gene. CDR3: CASRGGAGGVEQFF. The CDR3 DNA follows: TGTGCCAGCAGGGGCGGAGCGGGAGGGGTTGAGCAGTTCTTC.

V and J are TRBV2 and TRBJ1-4; D unclear. Germline V gene sequence: CDR1 SNHLY, CDR2 FYNNEI. The CDR3 has 14 residues. Trimming shortened V by 5 bases and J by 4 bases, and 11 bases separated the two germline ends. This CDR3 is CASSPVQINEKLFF. CDR3 in DNA: TGTGCCAGCAGTCCGGTACAGATTAATGAAAAACTGTTTTTT.

V usage is TRBV9 and J usage is TRBJ1-3, with D perhaps matching TRBD1 (5 bases). The CDR3 extends over 16 amino acids. The germline gives CDR1 SGDLS, CDR2 YYNGEE. Trimming removed 4 bases at V and 0 bases at J, with 14 bases between. CDR3 protein: CASSPQGRGSGNTIYF. The CDR3 bases are TGTGCCAGCAGCCCCCAGGGAAGGGGCTCTGGAAACACCATATATTTT.

V gene TRBV10-3 combines with J gene TRBJ2-1, with D possibly being TRBD2 (5 bases). The CDR3 is made up of 18 amino acids. V shed 7 bases and J shed 7 bases, with 29 bases lying between them. Germline CDR1 ENHRY, CDR2 SYGVKD. CDR3 DNA sequence: TGTGCCATCACTCCCAGGTGGGGTCTAGGAAACAGAGGGAATGAGCAGTTCTTC. It codes for CAITPRWGLGNRGNEQFF.

The rearrangement links TRBV4-1 to TRBJ1-2, with a weak D call TRBD1 (6 bases). Germline assignment: CDR1 MGHRA and CDR2 YSYEKL. V lost 3 bases to trimming and J lost 0 bases, with 11 bases between them. This CDR3 is built from 15 residues. The DNA of the CDR3 is TGCGCCAGCAGCCAGTTACAGGGCCCTAACTATGGCTACACCTTC. Translation: CASSQLQGPNYGYTF.

The J gene is TRBJ2-7, the V gene TRBV2; D possibly corresponds to TRBD2 (7 bases). The V and J ends lost 3 bases and 5 bases respectively, with 14 bases between them. Germline V gene sequence: CDR1 SNHLY, CDR2 FYNNEI. The CDR3 length is 14 residues. CDR3 amino acids: CASSERGGSDEQYF. CDR3 coding DNA: TGTGCCAGCAGTGAGAGGGGGGGTTCGGACGAGCAGTACTTC.

The chain carries TRBV10-3 and TRBJ1-2; D is uncertain. Trimming pared 2 bases from V and 4 bases from J, leaving 17 bases between. Germline V gene data show CDR1 as ENHRY and CDR2 as SYGVKD. CDR3 length equals 16 residues. In DNA, the CDR3 is TGTGCCATCAGTGAGGACGTTAGGGATGGAGGCTATGGCTACACCTTC. Translated, it gives CAISEDVRDGGYGYTF.

With regard to this clone: This CDR3 is also generated by other DNA sequences in the sample. The chain couples TRBV29-1 to TRBJ2-3; no clear D. Trimming removed 5 bases at V and 2 bases at J, with 2 bases between. Germline CDR1 reads SQVTM; CDR2 reads ANQGSEA. The length of the CDR3 is 10 residues. The CDR3 coding sequence is TGCAGCGTTCTCACAGATACGCAGTATTTT. Translation gives CSVLTDTQYF.

This chain connects TRBV7-9 to TRBJ2-7; a weak D match, TRBD1 (5 bases). This CDR3 is 14 amino acids long. Germline V CDR1 and CDR2: SEHNR, FQNEAQ (reference sequence). V was shortened by 3 bases and J by 0 bases, with 9 bases between the two germline ends. The chain's CDR3 is CASSFPTASYEQYF. CDR3 DNA: TGTGCCAGCAGCTTCCCGACAGCCTCCTACGAGCAGTACTTC.

V gene TRBV19 combines with J gene TRBJ2-1, with TRBD1 matching 8 bases. The CDR3 contains 15 residues. Per germline, CDR1 LNHDA and CDR2 SQIVND (reference sequence). The junction had 12 bases not matched to a gene; V was cut back by 5 bases and J by 9 bases. This chain's CDR3 is CASSGRGRVAVEQFF. DNA of the CDR3: TGTGCCAGTAGTGGCAGGGGGCGGGTGGCTGTTGAGCAGTTCTTC.